This T cell receptor beta chain was sequenced during a study of blood T cells in healthy people across ages. A second 7 to 11 cycle PCR used barcoded and J-beta primers. Each cDNA molecule was tagged by a template-switch adaptor that had 12 random nucleotides. MiXCR, applied by TCRdb to the 5' RACE reads, yields one record per CDR3 protein. The sample has approximately 1,700,000 distinct CDR3 sequences; about two fifths are singletons. Losses at the gene ends were 3 bases for V and 7 bases for J; bases not matched to a gene: 11. This CDR3 spans 16 amino acids. Germline V lookup: CDR1 LGHNA, CDR2 YSLEER. Study conclusions and caveats: Donors of long life had a larger count of naive CD4+ cells and greater diversity than aged donors.

A word on this clonotype: Its antigen remains unidentified.

V and J are TRBV4-3 and TRBJ1-4; 7 bases agree with TRBD1. Sequenced material: blood. This clonotype was obtained from a human donor in good health. CDR3 region: CASSQGTTGKAEKLFF. CDR3 bases: TGCGCCAGCAGCCAGGGAACGACAGGGAAAGCTGAAAAACTGTTTTTT.